This TCR beta chain was identified during a study of post-analysis software for immune sequencing data. Study-level background: Progressive-relapsing, secondary progressive and relapsing-remitting multiple sclerosis were among the disease courses included. Study-wide points: Same-batch samples co-clustered strongly by F measure. Multiple sclerosis was associated with a significant reduction in normalized Chao1 diversity relative to controls. When patients were compared with controls, 4 or 5 TRBV segments were more frequent, TRBV5-6, TRBV5-1 and TRBV20-1 among them.

Unique molecular identifiers featured in each of the TCR beta cDNA libraries. TCRdb called the PCR reads again in MiXCR, with one record for every CDR3 protein. The table includes approximately 690,000 distinct CDR3 sequences, approximately 59% detected once. Worth noting for this clonotype: Its target is not known.

Trimming shortened V by 2 bases and J by 5 bases, and 22 bases separated the two germline ends. This CDR3 is 17 amino acids long. Per the germline V gene, CDR1 is SEHNR and CDR2 is FQNEAQ (reference sequence). Input material: blood. V usage is TRBV7-9 and J usage is TRBJ2-7, with D possibly being TRBD2 (5 bases). The sequence came from a girl under 10 years old with multiple sclerosis. DNA of the CDR3: TGTGCCAGCAGCTTAAGGGCCGGCGGCGGGTCGCTTGACGAGCAGTACTTC. Amino acids: CASSLRAGGGSLDEQYF. The full variable domain, with the rest looked up from reference TRBV7-9 and TRBJ2-7, is DTGVSQNPRHKITKRGQNVTFRCDPISEHNRLYWYRQTLGQGPEFLTYFQNEAQLEKSRLLSDRFSAERPKGSFSTLEIQRTEQGDSAMYLCASSLRAGGGSLDEQYFGPGTRLTVT.